The 12 T cell receptor beta chains presented below share a single source sample, sequenced in a study of cytomegalovirus exposure and HLA in healthy donors. Primers included in the PCR were 60 Vbeta and 13 Jbeta primers. Libraries were prepared by immunoSEQ multiplex PCR; TCRdb keeps only in-frame clonotypes and omits some of them. The sample consists of about 160,000 clones, roughly 85% of them appearing once. Sequencing used PBMCs. Receptors originate from a young man in good health and CMV-seropositive.

This clone was picked up a small number of times. The V and J genes are TRBV7-3 and TRBJ1-2, with a tentative D call TRBD1 (6 bases). The CDR3 extends over 13 amino acids. Germline CDR1 reads SGHTA; CDR2 reads FQGTGA. Trimming left V 2 bases short and J 6 bases short, with 10 bases between. The CDR3 nucleotides read TGTGCCAGCAGCTTAGGGGGGGCGGATGGCTACACCTTC. This codes for CASSLGGADGYTF.

The chain joins TRBV11-3 to TRBJ2-3, with D possibly being TRBD2 (5 bases). Germline lookup yields CDR1 SGHNT and CDR2 YENEEA. V was pared by 5 bases and J by 3 bases, with 12 bases between. The CDR3 runs to 14 residues. The CDR3 DNA sequence: TGTGCCAGCAGCCGAGGGTCCCCGACAGATACGCAGTATTTT. It specifies CASSRGSPTDTQYF.

The sample holds one count of this clone. The chain links TRBV7-9 to TRBJ1-1, with 7 nucleotides matching TRBD1. CDR1 SEHNR and CDR2 FQNEAQ come from the germline V gene (reference sequence). J lost 0 bases, V lost 3 bases, and 10 bases had no gene match. The length of the CDR3 is 17 residues. The CDR3 bases are TGTGCCAGCAGCTTGGGACAGCCAATATCTCTGAACACTGAAGCTTTCTTT. This codes for CASSLGQPISLNTEAFF.

This clone was seen just once. The chain combines TRBV7-6 with TRBJ2-3; D is possibly TRBD1 (6 bases). Germline CDR1 is SGHVS and CDR2 is FNYEAQ. The V end was cut by 1 base, the J end by 3 bases, with 20 bases between. The CDR3 has 18 residues. The CDR3, as DNA: TGTGCCAGCAGCTTAGATGGTCTGGGGGCGGTATCAACAGATACGCAGTATTTT. The encoded protein is CASSLDGLGAVSTDTQYF. The full variable domain, with the rest looked up from reference TRBV7-6 and TRBJ2-3, is GAGVSQSPRYKVTKRGQDVALRCDPISGHVSLYWYRQALGQGPEFLTYFNYEAQQDKSGLPNDRFSAERPEGSISTLTIQRTEQRDSAMYRCASSLDGLGAVSTDTQYFGPGTRLTVL.

The chain uses TRBV13 and TRBJ1-1, with unresolved D. CDR3 length equals 11 residues. Trimming removed 0 bases from V and 8 bases from J, with 4 bases in between. The germline V gene encodes CDR1 PRHDT and CDR2 FYEKMQ (reference sequence). The CDR3 reads CASSLGGEAFF. As DNA, the CDR3 is TGTGCCAGCAGCTTAGGGGGCGAAGCTTTCTTT.

This clone was found once. The same CDR3 can be traced to other DNA sequences in this sample. The V gene is TRBV6-4, the J gene TRBJ2-1; 11 bases are shared with TRBD1. CDR1 MRHNA and CDR2 SNTAGT come from the germline V gene. Losses at the gene ends were 3 bases for V and 6 bases for J; bases not matched to a gene: 1. CDR3 length equals 14 residues. In DNA, the CDR3 is TGTGCCAGCAGTGAAGGGACAGGGGGCAATGAGCAGTTCTTC. Amino acid sequence: CASSEGTGGNEQFF.

In DNA form, the CDR3 reads TGTGCCAGCAGCTTGAGCGGGACAGGCGTCACTGAAGCTTTCTTT. This translates into CASSLSGTGVTEAFF. V and J are TRBV7-2 and TRBJ1-1; 8 bases match TRBD1. CDR1 is SGHTA, CDR2 FQGNSA, per germline. After removal of 3 bases from V and 4 bases from J, the junction contained 7 bases not matched to a gene. The CDR3 sequence is 15 residues long.

The chain couples TRBV4-3 to TRBJ2-3; 10 bases are shared with TRBD2. With 0 bases clipped from V and 5 bases from J, the junction kept 5 bases outside the gene matches. From germline, CDR1 is LGHNA and CDR2 YSLEER. This CDR3 comprises 16 residues. CDR3 nucleotide sequence: TGCGCCAGCAGCCAAGAAGCGGGGGGGCCCGGAGATACGCAGTATTTT. This encodes CASSQEAGGPGDTQYF.

The chain links TRBV12-1 to TRBJ1-6. TRBV12-1 represents a pseudogene. The CDR3 loop spans 13 amino acids. This CDR3 is CASSFSGNSPLHF. The DNA of the CDR3 is TGTGCCAGCAGCTTTTCGGGGAATTCACCCCTCCACTTT.

This rearrangement joins TRBV5-5 to TRBJ1-2; 10 nucleotides match TRBD1. In germline, CDR1 is SGHKS, CDR2 YYEKEE (reference sequence). Trimming removed 5 bases from V and 4 bases from J; junction bases left unmatched: 5. This CDR3 has 14 residues. The CDR3 DNA follows: TGTGCCAGCAGGGTGGGACAGGGGACCTATGGCTACACCTTC. Protein: CASRVGQGTYGYTF.

The chain combines TRBV27 with TRBJ1-2; no clear D. Germline CDR1 reads MNHEY; CDR2 reads SMNVEV (reference sequence). V lost 10 bases to trimming and J lost 7 bases, with 16 bases between them. CDR3 length: 12 amino acids. The CDR3 is CATRTGVSGYTF. DNA of the CDR3: TGTGCCACTAGGACTGGGGTTAGTGGCTACACCTTC.

V usage is TRBV6-5 and J usage is TRBJ1-6; D perhaps matches TRBD1 (6 bases). The V gene lost 8 bases and the J gene lost 3 bases, with 11 bases spanning the gap. CDR3 size: 14 residues. Germline CDR1 reads MNHEY; CDR2 reads SVGAGI. CDR3 bases: TGTGCCAGCCCGACAGGCCACTATAATTCACCCCTCCACTTT. As protein: CASPTGHYNSPLHF.